What follows are 3 T cell receptor beta chains derived from one specimen sequenced in a study of cytomegalovirus exposure and HLA in healthy donors. PCR amplification relied on 60 Vbeta primers (plus 13 Jbeta primers). Sequencing was performed with immunoSEQ multiplex PCR; in TCRdb, only in-frame clones are kept and a portion is missing. Here the sample spans roughly 150,000 clones, 80% to 90% being singletons. The sample comprised PBMCs. Receptors were obtained from a man between 25 and 39 years old in good health and CMV-seropositive.

V is TRBV18 and J is TRBJ1-1; the D is unclear. The ends were cut back, 3 bases at V and 7 bases at J, with 12 bases in the middle. The CDR3 is 13 residues long. CDR1 and CDR2 (germline): KGHSH, LQKENI. Here the CDR3 DNA reads TGTGCCAGCTCACCGCGCCAGGCCGGTGAAGCTTTCTTT. It translates to CASSPRQAGEAFF.

The genes are TRBV5-6 and TRBJ2-5; the D gene is possibly TRBD2 (6 bases). Trimming took 1 base from V and 5 from J, leaving 21 bases between them. Germline CDR1 and CDR2: SGHDT and YYEEEE. This CDR3 region has 17 residues. CDR3 sequence (DNA): TGTGCCAGCAGCTTGAGTTCTGGCAGCCCGGCGGGGGAGACCCAGTACTTC. This encodes CASSLSSGSPAGETQYF.

CDR3 protein: CASSHGTDEAFF. In DNA, the CDR3 is TGTGCCAGCAGTCATGGGACAGATGAAGCTTTCTTT. The chain couples TRBV6-6 to TRBJ1-1, with TRBD1 matching 7 bases. Trimming cost V 5 bases and J 7 bases; bases outside gene matches: 4. Germline V gene sequence: CDR1 MNHNY, CDR2 SVGAGI (reference sequence). This CDR3 region has 12 residues.